The 9 T cell receptor beta chains presented below share a single source sample, sequenced in a study of blood T cell repertoires in COVID-19. The table came from immunoSEQ multiplex PCR; TCRdb's copy has only in-frame clones and leaves some out. The sample lists about 370,000 clones, more than 70% occurring once. Sequenced input: peripheral blood. The receptors here all came from a woman aged 25 to 39 with COVID-19, enrolled during active disease.

The J gene is TRBJ2-6, the V gene TRBV9; D gene unclear. This CDR3 comprises 16 residues. Trimming took off 3 bases at V and 0 bases at J, with 10 bases between the two ends. Per the germline V gene, CDR1 is SGDLS and CDR2 is YYNGEE. The CDR3 DNA follows: TGTGCCAGCAGCGCCAACAAGATCTCTGGGGCCAACGTCCTGACTTTC. Its protein is CASSANKISGANVLTF.

The chain combines TRBV11-3 with TRBJ2-1; perhaps TRBD2 as D (5 bases). The CDR3 loop spans 14 amino acids. Germline assignment: CDR1 SGHNT and CDR2 YENEEA. Trimming took off 6 bases at V and 0 bases at J, with 9 bases between the two ends. Here the CDR3 DNA reads TGTGCCAGCAGTTTCCGGGACTCCTACAATGAGCAGTTCTTC. This codes for CASSFRDSYNEQFF. Based on the CDR3 plus reference TRBV11-3 and TRBJ2-1, the full variable domain is EAGVVQSPRYKIIEKKQPVAFWCNPISGHNTLYWYLQNLGQGPELLIRYENEEAVDDSQLPKDRFSAERLKGVDSTLKIQPAELGDSAVYLCASSFRDSYNEQFFGPGTRLTVL.

The CDR3 coding sequence is TGTGCCAGCAGCCGGACAGGCTCATCTAATGAAAAACTGTTTTTT. Translated, it gives CASSRTGSSNEKLFF. The chain links TRBV6-5 to TRBJ1-4; 7 bases are a match to TRBD1. Trimming took 6 bases from V and 3 from J; bases not matched to a gene: 7. The length of the CDR3 is 15 residues. Germline V gives CDR1 MNHEY, CDR2 SVGAGI.

This CDR3 is CASSLWTSLPQFF. The CDR3 region has the DNA TGTGCCAGCAGCCTTTGGACTAGCCTCCCGCAGTTCTTC. The chain has TRBV6-5 and TRBJ2-1; 8 bases map to TRBD2. Germline CDR1 is MNHEY and CDR2 is SVGAGI. This CDR3 has 13 residues. With 6 bases clipped from V and 12 bases from J, the junction kept 10 bases outside the gene matches.

The DNA for the CDR3 is TGCGCCAGCAGCCAAGAAAGGACTAGCGGGAGAGAGACCCAGTACTTC. Translation gives CASSQERTSGRETQYF. This chain joins TRBV4-1 and TRBJ2-5; 13 bases are a match to TRBD2. Germline V gene lookup returns CDR1 MGHRA and CDR2 YSYEKL. CDR3 length: 16 residues. Germline trimming cut 0 bases from V and 4 bases from J; bases unmatched to any gene: 2.

This chain links TRBV4-1 with TRBJ2-7; a possible D gene is TRBD1 (5 bases). From germline, CDR1 is MGHRA and CDR2 YSYEKL. The CDR3 contains 15 residues. V was clipped by 0 bases and J by 3 bases, with 12 bases between them. The DNA of the CDR3 is TGCGCCAGCAGCCAAGATGGAAAGGGGTACTACGAGCAGTACGTC. Amino acid sequence: CASSQDGKGYYEQYV.

The chain has TRBV7-6 and TRBJ2-5, with TRBD2 identical over 9 bases. Germline V gives CDR1 SGHVS, CDR2 FNYEAQ. Trimming at V came to 4 bases and at J to 4 bases, leaving 10 bases not matched to a gene. CDR3 size: 16 residues. This CDR3 is CASSSNIAGVGETQYF. The CDR3 DNA reads as TGTGCCAGCAGCTCTAATATAGCGGGAGTAGGAGAGACCCAGTACTTC.

This clone was recorded once. The gene calls are TRBV5-1 and TRBJ2-5, with TRBD2 matching 7 bases. Germline loops: CDR1 SGHRS, CDR2 YFSETQ. This CDR3 region has 17 residues. Unmatched junction bases numbered 15, after V lost 3 bases and J lost 4 bases. CDR3 sequence (DNA): TGCGCCAGCAGCTCCTCCGGTGGCGCGGGAGCGGGAGAGACCCAGTACTTC. Protein product: CASSSSGGAGAGETQYF.

This clone was recorded once. The chain has TRBV9 and TRBJ1-1; tentatively, D is TRBD1 (5 bases). CDR3 length: 14 amino acids. V was clipped by 0 bases and J by 3 bases, with 9 bases between them. The germline V gene encodes CDR1 SGDLS and CDR2 YYNGEE. The CDR3 nucleotides read TGTGCCAGCAGCGTAGAGGGGATGGACACTGAAGCTTTCTTT. Translation gives CASSVEGMDTEAFF.